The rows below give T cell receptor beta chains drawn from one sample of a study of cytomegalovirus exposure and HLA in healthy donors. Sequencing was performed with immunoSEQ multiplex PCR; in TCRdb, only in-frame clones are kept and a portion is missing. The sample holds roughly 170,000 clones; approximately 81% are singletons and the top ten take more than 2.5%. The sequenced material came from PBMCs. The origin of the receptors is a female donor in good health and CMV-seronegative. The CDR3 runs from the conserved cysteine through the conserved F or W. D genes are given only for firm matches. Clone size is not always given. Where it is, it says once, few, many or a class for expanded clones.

CATSRETGGAGNEQFF,TGTGCCACCAGCAGAGAAACAGGGGGCGCTGGGAATGAGCAGTTCTTC,TRBD1,NA,TRBJ2-1,TRBV15
CASSSVGQGFSGNTIYF,TGTGCCAGCAGCTCGGTGGGACAGGGATTCTCTGGAAACACCATATATTTT,TRBD1,NA,TRBJ1-3,TRBV5-6
CASIRGNEQFF,TGTGCCAGCATAAGGGGGAATGAGCAGTTCTTC,NA,NA,TRBJ2-1,TRBV6-5
CASSRALNTEAFF,TGTGCCAGCAGCCGCGCCCTGAACACTGAAGCTTTCTTT,NA,NA,TRBJ1-1,TRBV7-2
CASTTRTGLKNEKLFF,TGTGCCAGCACCACCCGGACGGGACTCAAAAATGAAAAACTGTTTTTT,NA,NA,TRBJ1-4,TRBV7-8
CASSPRRDRVNGELFF,TGTGCCAGCTCACCACGGCGGGACAGGGTGAACGGGGAGCTGTTTTTT,TRBD1,NA,TRBJ2-2,TRBV18
CASRAVRYYEQYF,TGTGCCAGTAGAGCGGTACGATATTACGAGCAGTACTTC,NA,once,TRBJ2-7,TRBV28
CASSLVQGVRGNEQFF,TGTGCCAGCAGTTTAGTTCAGGGGGTACGAGGCAATGAGCAGTTCTTC,TRBD1,NA,TRBJ2-1,TRBV27
CASSQWGLSTDTQYF,TGTGCCAGCAGCCAGTGGGGACTTAGCACAGATACGCAGTATTTT,NA,once,TRBJ2-3,TRBV7-3
CASRPDREAEAFF,TGTGCCAGCAGGCCTGACAGGGAGGCTGAAGCTTTCTTT,TRBD1,NA,TRBJ1-1,TRBV6-5
CASAMDRVDSPLHF,TGTGCCAGCGCGATGGACAGGGTGGATTCACCCCTCCACTTT,TRBD1,NA,TRBJ1-6,TRBV27
CASSHHGTSSSTDTQYF,TGTGCCAGCAGCCACCACGGGACTTCCTCTAGCACAGATACGCAGTATTTT,NA,NA,TRBJ2-3,TRBV7-2
CASSQRVTDTQYF,TGCGCCAGCAGCCAACGAGTGACAGATACGCAGTATTTT,NA,NA,TRBJ2-3,TRBV4-3
CAWSVTRRRGTGELFF,TGTGCCTGGAGTGTAACACGTCGGCGCGGTACCGGGGAGCTGTTTTTT,NA,NA,TRBJ2-2,TRBV30
CASKGGRTQETQYF,TGTGCCAGCAAAGGCGGGAGGACTCAAGAGACCCAGTACTTC,TRBD2,NA,TRBJ2-5,TRBV6-5
CASSPGRAVRGTIYF,TGCGCCAGCAGCCCAGGTCGCGCGGTTCGGGGCACCATATATTTT,NA,NA,TRBJ1-3,TRBV4-1
CASSYFRGVSYTEAFF,TGTGCCAGCAGTTACTTTCGGGGGGTGTCGTACACTGAAGCTTTCTTT,NA,NA,TRBJ1-1,TRBV6-5
CASSESYSGGAGNEQFF,TGCGCCAGCAGTGAGTCCTACAGCGGGGGGGCCGGGAATGAGCAGTTCTTC,TRBD2,few,TRBJ2-1,TRBV10-1
CASSLELDRTETQYF,TGCGCCAGCAGCTTAGAACTGGACAGGACGGAGACCCAGTACTTC,TRBD1,few,TRBJ2-5,TRBV5-1
CASRPVNEQFF,TGTGCCAGCAGGCCGGTCAATGAGCAGTTCTTC,NA,NA,TRBJ2-1,TRBV2
CASSGQGAIRGTGELFF,TGCGCCAGCTCGGGACAGGGGGCAATACGGGGCACCGGGGAGCTGTTTTTT,TRBD1,NA,TRBJ2-2,TRBV23-1
CASSAGGWENIQYF,TGTGCCAGCAGTGCTGGGGGGTGGGAAAACATTCAGTACTTC,NA,NA,TRBJ2-4,TRBV2
CASSLGGGGTDTQYF,TGTGCCAGCAGCTTAGGCGGGGGCGGAACAGATACGCAGTATTTT,NA,NA,TRBJ2-3,TRBV11-3
CASSLLAGWGLAQYNEQFF,TGTGCCAGCAGCCTACTAGCGGGGTGGGGACTAGCACAATACAATGAGCAGTTCTTC,TRBD2,NA,TRBJ2-1,TRBV7-8